These 28 T cell receptor beta chains came from one sample sequenced in a study of vaccination and CD4 T cells after COVID-19. Their recognized antigens are unknown. Sample treatment: roughly ten-day PBMC culture with coronavirus spike peptide pools or control peptides (ViraFEST assay). Once obtained from cultured CD4+ T cells, the DNA was sequenced using the Oncomine TCR Beta short-read assay. TCRdb used MiXCR to reprocess the PCR reads, holding one entry per CDR3 protein. The table lists roughly 15,000 distinct CDR3 sequences, approximately 50% of them singletons. The material sequenced was CD4+ T cells from blood, cultured in vitro. Receptor source: a human donor who had recovered from COVID-19.

In its sample, this clonotype was seen a few times. The V gene is TRBV20-1, the J gene TRBJ1-2, with 8 bases fitting TRBD1. J was trimmed by 4 bases and V by 5 bases; bases with no gene match: 9. In germline, CDR1 is DFQATT, CDR2 SNEGSKA (reference sequence). CDR3 length equals 14 residues. CDR3 nucleotide sequence: TGCAGTGCTTCCAGGGGGCGCGAAGGCTATGGCTACACCTTC. This translates into CSASRGREGYGYTF.

V gene TRBV4-1 combines with J gene TRBJ1-5; D possibly corresponds to TRBD1 (6 bases). V lost 1 base, J lost 1 base, and 11 bases lay in between. Germline assignment: CDR1 MGHRA and CDR2 YSYEKL. The CDR3 is 16 residues long. The CDR3 sequence is CASSQARGQSNQPQHF. Here the CDR3 DNA reads TGCGCCAGCAGCCAAGCCCGGGGACAAAGCAATCAGCCCCAGCATTTT.

In its sample, this clonotype was seen a few times. The V call is TRBV24-1, the J call TRBJ2-7; 8 positions agree with TRBD1. V lost 3 bases to trimming and J lost 5 bases; unmatched junction nucleotides: 5. This CDR3 is built from 14 residues. In germline, CDR1 is KGHDR, CDR2 SFDVKD. CDR3 sequence (DNA): TGTGCCACCAGTGATATAGACAGGGGTCACGAGCAGTACTTC. Amino acid sequence: CATSDIDRGHEQYF.

The chain employs TRBV24-1 and TRBJ2-1; 10 bases match TRBD2. Germline-derived CDR1 and CDR2 are KGHDR and SFDVKD. This CDR3 is 18 amino acids long. V gave up 4 bases and J gave up 0 bases; unmatched junction bases: 8. This chain's CDR3 is CATSDPTSGTSSYNEQFF. For the CDR3, the DNA is TGTGCCACCAGTGACCCTACTAGCGGGACCAGCTCCTACAATGAGCAGTTCTTC.

This rearrangement joins TRBV6-1 to TRBJ2-2, with D unclear. Trimming removed 10 bases at V and 4 bases at J, with 13 bases between. Per the germline V gene, CDR1 is MNHNS and CDR2 is SASEGT. The CDR3 is 13 residues long. CDR3 nucleotides: TGTGCCACCCGGATCTTTAGCACCGGGGAGCTGTTTTTT. Its protein is CATRIFSTGELFF.

The rearrangement uses TRBV20-1 and TRBJ2-3, with 12 bases that match TRBD2. From germline, CDR1 is DFQATT and CDR2 SNEGSKA (reference sequence). There are 13 residues in the CDR3. Trimming at V came to 6 bases and at J to 4 bases, leaving 2 bases not matched to a gene. CDR3 region: CSARTSGADTQYF. For the CDR3, the DNA is TGCAGTGCAAGGACTAGCGGGGCAGATACGCAGTATTTT.

The rearrangement links TRBV24-1 to TRBJ2-1, with 11 positions matching TRBD1. CDR1 KGHDR and CDR2 SFDVKD come from the germline V gene. Losses at the gene ends were 4 bases for V and 6 bases for J; bases not matched to a gene: 13. The CDR3 covers 18 residues. CDR3 residues: CATSDAGTGGVRINEQFF. CDR3 nucleotide sequence: TGTGCCACCAGTGACGCCGGGACAGGGGGAGTGAGGATCAATGAGCAGTTCTTC.

The V gene is TRBV2, the J gene TRBJ2-7; TRBD2 aligns across 11 bases. The V and J ends lost 6 bases and 7 bases, in that order; junction bases with no gene match: 5. Germline CDR1 reads SNHLY; CDR2 reads FYNNEI. There are 13 residues in the CDR3. CDR3: CASRNLAGGEQYF. The CDR3 nucleotides are TGTGCCAGCAGAAACTTAGCGGGAGGGGAGCAGTACTTC.

J is TRBJ2-3 and V is TRBV5-8; TRBD2 matches 7 bases. Germline V gene lookup returns CDR1 SGHTS and CDR2 YDEGEE. J was trimmed by 4 bases and V by 4 bases; bases with no gene match: 9. The CDR3 is 15 residues long. The CDR3 reads CASSKWGGDSDTQYF. The CDR3 DNA follows: TGTGCCAGCAGCAAGTGGGGGGGGGATTCAGATACGCAGTATTTT.

The chain is built from TRBV7-6 and TRBJ2-2; TRBD2 aligns across 9 bases. The CDR3 length is 17 residues. The V and J ends lost 5 bases and 5 bases, in that order; junction bases with no gene match: 12. CDR1 and CDR2 from the germline V gene are SGHVS and FNYEAQ. The DNA for the CDR3 is TGTGCCAGCAGCCCCGTTGCGGGAGGGCGTCGAACCGGGGAGCTGTTTTTT. Its translation is CASSPVAGGRRTGELFF. Filled out from reference TRBV7-6 and TRBJ2-2, the complete variable domain reads GAGVSQSPRYKVTKRGQDVALRCDPISGHVSLYWYRQALGQGPEFLTYFNYEAQQDKSGLPNDRFSAERPEGSISTLTIQRTEQRDSAMYRCASSPVAGGRRTGELFFGEGSRLTVL.

The CDR3 nucleotides read TGCAGTGCTAGAGATTTGCTCGGGACAGAGAATTCACCCCTCCACTTT. Translation: CSARDLLGTENSPLHF. V usage is TRBV20-1 and J usage is TRBJ1-6; the match to TRBD1 covers 7 bases. With V trimmed by 0 bases and J by 7 bases, 9 bases remained unmatched. This CDR3 has 16 residues. Germline-derived CDR1 and CDR2 are DFQATT and SNEGSKA (reference sequence).

The genes are TRBV2 and TRBJ2-3; D unresolved. The length of the CDR3 is 12 residues. Looked up from germline, CDR1 is SNHLY and CDR2 is FYNNEI. The V gene lost 0 bases and the J gene lost 3 bases, with 1 base spanning the gap. CDR3 bases: TGTGCCAGCAGTGAAGCTACAGATACGCAGTATTTT. As protein: CASSEATDTQYF.

This CDR3 reads CSAPLAGTGTDTQYF. CDR3 DNA sequence: TGCAGTGCCCCCCTAGCCGGGACAGGCACAGATACGCAGTATTTT. The V call is TRBV20-1, the J call TRBJ2-3; 7 positions match TRBD1. CDR3 length: 15 amino acids. Germline CDR1 and CDR2: DFQATT and SNEGSKA (reference sequence). V dropped 6 bases and J dropped 1; count of bases not matched to a gene: 10.

The rearrangement links TRBV6-1 to TRBJ2-1, with 10 bases fitting TRBD2. The CDR3 covers 13 residues. V was pared by 8 bases and J by 6 bases, with 4 bases of the junction left unmatched. Germline V gene sequence: CDR1 MNHNS, CDR2 SASEGT. CDR3: CASRASGGNEQFF. In DNA form, the CDR3 reads TGTGCCAGCCGAGCTAGCGGGGGCAATGAGCAGTTCTTC.

The chain has TRBV20-1 and TRBJ1-5; D uncertain. V was pared by 1 base and J by 6 bases, with 10 bases between. Germline V CDR1 and CDR2: DFQATT, SNEGSKA (reference sequence). CDR3 size: 13 residues. The CDR3 DNA reads as TGCAGTGCTAGAGTTGGAAACAGTCAGCCCCAGCATTTT. Translation: CSARVGNSQPQHF.

This clonotype has a handful of counts. The rearrangement joins TRBV7-3 to TRBJ2-3; D remains unclear. Trimming took off 5 bases at V and 0 bases at J, with 15 bases between the two ends. This CDR3 is 16 amino acids long. Germline V gene data show CDR1 as SGHTA and CDR2 as FQGTGA. The CDR3 reads CASSQERLSSTDTQYF. CDR3 sequence (DNA): TGTGCCAGCAGCCAGGAGAGACTTTCTAGCACAGATACGCAGTATTTT.

This sequence joins TRBV28 and TRBJ1-6; no clear D. Trimming left V 1 base short and J 9 bases short, with 4 bases between. This CDR3 has 12 amino acids. Germline V gene lookup returns CDR1 MDHEN and CDR2 SYDVKM. The CDR3 here is CASSLFPSPLHF. Written as DNA, the CDR3 is TGTGCCAGCAGTTTATTTCCTTCACCCCTCCACTTT.

This clonotype has only a few counts. The chain joins TRBV19 to TRBJ1-2; possibly TRBD1 for D (6 bases). The germline V and J ends were trimmed by 3 bases and 4 bases, with 18 bases remaining between them. This CDR3 has 16 amino acids. Germline assignment: CDR1 LNHDA and CDR2 SQIVND (reference sequence). CDR3: CASSIVLQGPLYGYTF. The CDR3 DNA follows: TGTGCCAGTAGTATCGTCTTACAGGGACCTCTCTATGGCTACACCTTC.

The CDR3 region is CASSRFGREADTQYF. DNA for the CDR3: TGTGCCAGTAGTAGGTTTGGCAGGGAGGCAGATACGCAGTATTTT. The chain links TRBV19 to TRBJ2-3; possibly TRBD2 for D (6 bases). The CDR3 consists of 15 residues. V shed 4 bases and J shed 4 bases, with 15 bases lying between them. Germline V lookup: CDR1 LNHDA, CDR2 SQIVND (reference sequence). Looking up the rest from reference TRBV19 and TRBJ2-3 gives the full variable domain: DGGITQSPKYLFRKEGQNVTLSCEQNLNHDAMYWYRQDPGQGLRLIYYSQIVNDFQKGDIAEGYSVSREKKESFPLTVTSAQKNPTAFYLCASSRFGREADTQYFGPGTRLTVL.

The CDR3 spells CASTQPGQGGEQYF. The CDR3 region has the DNA TGCGCCAGCACCCAACCGGGACAGGGAGGCGAGCAGTACTTC. This sequence joins TRBV23-1 and TRBJ2-7, with 9 bases aligning to TRBD1. TRBV23-1 is filed as an ORF, its function uncertain. The CDR3 length is 14 residues. V trimming: 7 bases; J trimming: 6 bases; junction bases outside the gene matches: 10.

The chain recombines TRBV6-1 with TRBJ1-2, with D hard to call. The CDR3 contains 13 residues. The V end lost 7 bases, the J end lost 7 bases, and 16 bases lay between the germline ends. CDR1 is MNHNS and CDR2 is SASEGT in the germline V gene. The CDR3 sequence is CASNGGSAGGYTF. The CDR3 nucleotides read TGTGCCAGCAACGGAGGGTCAGCAGGTGGCTACACCTTC.

V is TRBV4-1 and J is TRBJ1-2, with unresolved D. V gave up 0 bases and J gave up 2 bases, with 7 bases separating them. The CDR3 loop spans 14 amino acids. CDR1 MGHRA and CDR2 YSYEKL come from the germline V gene. The CDR3 DNA follows: TGCGCCAGCAGCCAAGATCGAGGGAACTATGGCTACACCTTC. Protein: CASSQDRGNYGYTF.

The table lists this clonotype with a few counts. This chain links TRBV20-1 with TRBJ1-6, with TRBD1 as a possible D gene (6 bases). CDR1 DFQATT and CDR2 SNEGSKA come from the germline V gene (reference sequence). CDR3 length: 15 amino acids. The V and J ends lost 6 bases and 2 bases respectively, with 14 bases between them. This CDR3 is CSALEGVPYNSPLHF. The CDR3 region has the DNA TGCAGTGCGCTGGAGGGGGTGCCCTATAATTCACCCCTCCACTTT.

The chain couples TRBV19 to TRBJ1-6; D is possibly TRBD1 (6 bases). CDR3 length equals 16 residues. Germline loops: CDR1 LNHDA, CDR2 SQIVND (reference sequence). The V and J ends lost 4 bases and 12 bases respectively, with 22 bases between them. The CDR3 DNA reads as TGTGCCAGTAGTAAGCTTCATTCTGACAGGACATTACCCCTCCACTTT. Encoded protein: CASSKLHSDRTLPLHF.

In this sample, this clonotype turned up a few times. Compared with germline, one end of the junction differs, possibly owing to a read error. V is TRBV6-4 and J is TRBJ2-3; TRBD2 might be the D (5 bases). In germline, CDR1 is MRHNA, CDR2 SNTAGT. The CDR3 has 12 residues. CDR3 sequence: CASSDSYTKGDF. The CDR3 nucleotides are TGTGCCAGCAGTGACTCGTACACTAAGGGAGATTTT.

The rearrangement joins TRBV2 to TRBJ2-1, with TRBD2 matching 10 bases. CDR3 size: 17 residues. V lost 4 bases and J lost 2; bases outside the gene matches: 8. The germline V gene has CDR1 SNHLY and CDR2 FYNNEI. As DNA, the CDR3 is TGTGCCAGCAGTGCCTACAGAACTAGCGGGACCTACAATGAGCAGTTCTTC. Encoded protein: CASSAYRTSGTYNEQFF.

DNA of the CDR3: TGTGCCAGCAGCTTAGCCCGGGACAGGGGATACGAGCAGTACTTC. Protein: CASSLARDRGYEQYF. The chain carries TRBV7-2 and TRBJ2-7; 10 nucleotides agree with TRBD1. The CDR3 is made up of 15 amino acids. The trim removed 0 bases at V and 4 bases at J, leaving 3 bases unmatched. The germline V gene encodes CDR1 SGHTA and CDR2 FQGNSA.

The chain joins TRBV7-2 to TRBJ2-7; 7 bases are a match to TRBD1. Losses at the gene ends were 3 bases for V and 2 bases for J; bases not matched to a gene: 7. CDR3 length: 15 residues. Germline CDR1 SGHTA, CDR2 FQGNSA. The CDR3 DNA sequence: TGTGCCAGCAGCTTCCAGGGGGTCTCAACCTACGAGCAGTACTTC. This sequence encodes CASSFQGVSTYEQYF.